These 7 T cell receptor beta chains came from one sample sequenced in a study of blood T cell repertoires in COVID-19. TCRdb's table, derived via immunoSEQ multiplex PCR, lists solely in-frame clones and lacks some. This table holds 100,000 to 150,000 clones, 80% found once. The material sequenced was peripheral blood. The receptors here all came from a human donor in a cohort sampled during active COVID-19.

This clone was found a few times. The V and J genes are TRBV12-5 and TRBJ2-3; D is perhaps TRBD1 (7 bases). CDR3 length: 15 residues. V was shortened by 7 bases and J by 0 bases, with 14 bases between the two germline ends. The germline V gene has CDR1 LGHNT and CDR2 FRNRAP. CDR3 coding DNA: TGTGCTAGTGCCGGGGGACAGACTAGCACAGATACGCAGTATTTT. Translation: CASAGGQTSTDTQYF.

The J gene is TRBJ1-2, the V gene TRBV28; D ambiguous. The CDR3 consists of 12 residues. The V and J ends lost 7 bases and 4 bases respectively, with 10 bases between them. Germline CDR1 and CDR2: MDHEN and SYDVKM. The CDR3 DNA is TGTGCCAGCATCGGGGTCTCCTATGGCTACACCTTC. Translating gives CASIGVSYGYTF.

This chain uses TRBV19 with TRBJ2-1, with 16 bases aligning to TRBD2. This CDR3 comprises 18 residues. Looked up from germline, CDR1 is LNHDA and CDR2 is SQIVND (reference sequence). Trimming removed 10 bases from V and 6 bases from J; junction bases left unmatched: 15. In DNA form, the CDR3 reads TGTGCCACCCGTGGGACTAGCGGGAGGGCCAGTGAGGCCAATGAGCAGTTCTTC. Amino acids: CATRGTSGRASEANEQFF.

This chain connects TRBV5-1 to TRBJ1-1, with 8 bases matching TRBD1. The CDR3 covers 15 residues. Trimming at V came to 5 bases and at J to 4 bases, leaving 10 bases not matched to a gene. The germline gives CDR1 SGHRS, CDR2 YFSETQ. CDR3 region: CASSFGQGAATEAFF. The CDR3, as DNA: TGCGCCAGCAGTTTCGGCCAGGGGGCTGCCACTGAAGCTTTCTTT.

The chain links TRBV27 to TRBJ1-1, with 7 nucleotides matching TRBD1. Looked up from germline, CDR1 is MNHEY and CDR2 is SMNVEV (reference sequence). V shed 7 bases, J shed 11 bases, and the junction held 10 bases outside the gene matches. This CDR3 region has 12 residues. As DNA, the CDR3 is TGTGCCAGCAAAGGGACAGCGTCTGGGGCTTTCTTT. Amino acids: CASKGTASGAFF.

The chain has TRBV7-9 and TRBJ2-1; D may be TRBD2 (6 bases). CDR3 length: 14 amino acids. V lost 3 bases and J 10 bases, leaving 16 bases between the germline ends. The germline V gene has CDR1 SEHNR and CDR2 FQNEAQ (reference sequence). The CDR3, as DNA: TGTGCCAGCAGCTTTCCTTCGGAGGGCAGCGAGCAGTTCTTC. Translated, it gives CASSFPSEGSEQFF.

This clone was counted between two and nine times. This chain uses TRBV24-1 with TRBJ2-3; 8 bases line up with TRBD1. CDR1 KGHDR and CDR2 SFDVKD come from the germline V gene. V lost 4 bases and J lost 3; bases outside the gene matches: 8. The CDR3 loop spans 16 amino acids. The CDR3, as DNA: TGTGCCACCAGTGACCTGACAGGGGTAGGGACAGATACGCAGTATTTT. Translated: CATSDLTGVGTDTQYF.